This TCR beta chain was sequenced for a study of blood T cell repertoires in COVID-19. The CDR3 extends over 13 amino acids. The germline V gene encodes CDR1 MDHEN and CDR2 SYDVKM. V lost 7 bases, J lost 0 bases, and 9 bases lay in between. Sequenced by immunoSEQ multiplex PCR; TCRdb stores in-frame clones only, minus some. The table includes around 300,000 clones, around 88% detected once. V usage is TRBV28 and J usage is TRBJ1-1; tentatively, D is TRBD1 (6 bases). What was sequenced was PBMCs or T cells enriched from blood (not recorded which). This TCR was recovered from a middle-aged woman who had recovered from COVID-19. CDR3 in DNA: TGTGCCAGCAAACAGGGTTTGAACACTGAAGCTTTCTTT. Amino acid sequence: CASKQGLNTEAFF.